This paragraph reports one T cell receptor beta chain. These data are taken from a study of T cell changes during pregnancy in multiple sclerosis. The germline gives CDR1 SGHTS, CDR2 YDEGEE. The CDR3 consists of 15 residues. Between the trimmed V and J ends, which lost 0 bases and 3 bases, there was a span of 12 bases. Clones were sequenced by immunoSEQ multiplex PCR, and TCRdb holds only the in-frame ones, with some missing. This sample yields roughly 110,000 clones, of which about 94% are seen a single time; 1.5% belongs to the top ten. This sequence was found in a female donor with multiple sclerosis, enrolled in a pregnancy study. The sequencing here drew on peripheral blood, taken in the third trimester of pregnancy. This sequence joins TRBV5-8 and TRBJ1-1, with D maybe TRBD1 (5 bases). CDR3 sequence reads: CASSLGGGMDTEAFF. Written as DNA, the CDR3 is TGTGCCAGCAGCTTGGGGGGGGGTATGGACACTGAAGCTTTCTTT. The full variable domain, its missing parts supplied by reference TRBV5-8 and TRBJ1-1, is EAGVTQSPTHLIKTRGQQATLRCSPISGHTSVYWYQQALGLGLQFLLWYDEGEERNRGNFPPRFSGRQFPNYSSELNVNALELEDSALYLCASSLGGGMDTEAFFGQGTRLTVV.